This TCR beta chain was retrieved from a study of post-analysis software for immune sequencing data. Study results and limitations: With F measure, samples from one preparation batch clustered together strongly. Patients had higher frequencies than controls of five TRBV segments, including TRBV5-6, TRBV5-1 and TRBV20-1. Significantly lower normalized Chao1 diversity was seen in multiple sclerosis patients than in controls.

CDR1 is SGHVS, CDR2 FNYEAQ, per germline. The CDR3 has 13 residues. After removal of 1 base from V and 9 bases from J, the junction contained 2 bases not matched to a gene. This clonotype was picked up one time. The target antigen is unknown. Researchers reported that TCR beta cDNA libraries carried unique molecular identifiers. A population of about 1 to 11 million T cells gave rise to approximately 530,000 cDNA molecules. TCRdb reprocessed the PCR reads with MiXCR, giving one entry per CDR3 protein. This table has roughly 800,000 distinct CDR3 sequences, less than 35% appearing once. V is TRBV7-6 and J is TRBJ2-5; TRBD2 aligns across 10 bases. Sequenced: blood. This clonotype originated in a girl aged 10-17 years with multiple sclerosis. The CDR3 spells CASSLGAGGPQYF. DNA for the CDR3: TGTGCCAGCAGCTTAGGAGCGGGGGGGCCCCAGTACTTC. Drawing the rest from reference TRBV7-6 and TRBJ2-5, the complete variable domain is GAGVSQSPRYKVTKRGQDVALRCDPISGHVSLYWYRQALGQGPEFLTYFNYEAQQDKSGLPNDRFSAERPEGSISTLTIQRTEQRDSAMYRCASSLGAGGPQYFGPGTRLLVL.